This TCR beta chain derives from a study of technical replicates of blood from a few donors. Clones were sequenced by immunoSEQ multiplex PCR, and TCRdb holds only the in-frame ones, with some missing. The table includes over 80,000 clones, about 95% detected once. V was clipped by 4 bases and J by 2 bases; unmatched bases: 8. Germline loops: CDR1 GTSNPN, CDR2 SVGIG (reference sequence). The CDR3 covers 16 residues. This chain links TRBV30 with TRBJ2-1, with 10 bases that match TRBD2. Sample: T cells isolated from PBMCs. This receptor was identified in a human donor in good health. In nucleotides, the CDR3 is TGTGCCTGGACTCGGATAGCGGGAGGCGCCTACAATGAGCAGTTCTTC. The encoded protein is CAWTRIAGGAYNEQFF.